The subject of this entry is one TCR beta chain. The antigen is unknown. MiXCR was run by TCRdb on the 5' RACE reads, yielding one entry per CDR3 protein. The sample includes about 800,000 distinct CDR3 sequences, roughly 10% of them seen just once. The data originate from a study of CD8 T cells in ankylosing spondylitis. Broader study findings: Ankylosing spondylitis blood seemed to carry a telltale TCR beta motif made of seven or eight highly homologous variants.

The CDR3 covers 13 residues. The germline V gene has CDR1 DFQATT and CDR2 SNEGSKA (reference sequence). The TCR sequence derives from a male donor with ankylosing spondylitis. The rearrangement joins TRBV20-1 to TRBJ1-6; D remains ambiguous. Sequences were obtained from blood, either unsorted or a sorted T cell fraction (not recorded which). The CDR3 loop is CSQMSSYNSPLHF. Written as DNA, the CDR3 is TGCTCGCAAATGAGCTCCTATAATTCACCCCTCCACTTT.